This T cell receptor beta chain was retrieved from a study of blood T cell repertoires in COVID-19. At the level of the study: The analysed material was cDNA or gDNA that came from T cells, B-cell-depleted T cells, or PBMCs.

There are a few counts of this clone. Germline CDR1 reads GTSNPN; CDR2 reads SVGIG (reference sequence). This CDR3 contains 14 residues. V lost 5 bases to trimming and J lost 6 bases, with 14 bases between them. Repertoires were generated with immunoSEQ multiplex PCR, while TCRdb's copy carries only in-frame clones and drops some. The data hold 300,000 to 350,000 clones, with 85% to 90% observed a single time. The TCR originated in a woman aged 40 to 55 with COVID-19, enrolled during active disease. The sample comprised peripheral blood. The rearrangement uses TRBV30 and TRBJ1-6; D remains ambiguous. The CDR3 DNA is TGTGCCTGGTCCCTTTCGTCTTTTAATTCACCCCTCCACTTT. Protein product: CAWSLSSFNSPLHF.